The text below deals with one T cell receptor beta chain. Its cognate antigen is unknown. At collection, donors were nominally healthy, but unrecorded immune exposures were probable. Vbeta (60) and Jbeta (13) primers were used in the PCR. TCRdb keeps only in-frame clones here, not all; method: immunoSEQ multiplex PCR. The repertoire holds about 90,000 clones, with roughly 71% as singletons. This sample was taken from a study of cytomegalovirus exposure and HLA in healthy donors. Study-level results: The study dropped some indistinguishable V segments, TRBV6-2 and TRBV6-3 among them. Among TCR sequences, most were rare, though some public TCRs appeared in many donors. A later analysis reported that several of the most significant clusters appeared to be linked to common viral pathogens, among them Epstein-Barr virus.

Trimming cost V 10 bases and J 6 bases, with 15 bases left between them. Germline CDR1 and CDR2: MNHNS and SASEGT. The CDR3 runs to 13 residues. The source material was PBMCs. The V call is TRBV6-1, the J call TRBJ1-4, with a weak D call TRBD1 (6 bases). This clonotype was obtained from a woman aged 18-29 years in good health and CMV-seropositive. The DNA of the CDR3 is TGTGCCACCAGGGGAGGGGGGGATGAAAAACTGTTTTTT. Its protein product is CATRGGGDEKLFF.